This T cell receptor (beta chain) was sequenced for a study of blood T cell repertoires in COVID-19. Assay: immunoSEQ multiplex PCR; the TCRdb copy retains only in-frame clones and omits some. The table has 70,000 to 80,000 clones, approximately 84% seen once. The trim removed 5 bases at V and 2 bases at J, leaving 12 bases unmatched. The CDR3 sequence is 17 residues long. CDR1 is LGHNA and CDR2 is YNFKEQ in the germline V gene. The clonotype comes from a human donor in a cohort sampled during active COVID-19. The chain combines TRBV4-2 with TRBJ2-3, with 8 nucleotides matching TRBD2. The sample was peripheral blood. The CDR3 region is CASSTSLSGGSTDTQYF. CDR3 sequence (DNA): TGTGCCAGCAGCACATCCCTGAGCGGGGGCTCCACAGATACGCAGTATTTT.